This record looks at one TCR beta chain sequence and its context. This sample stems from a study of PD-1 blockade in classical Hodgkin lymphoma. Every one of the patients relapsed after autologous stem cell transplantation (brentuximab vedotin exposure was variable). V dropped 4 bases and J dropped 1 base, with 14 bases sitting between them. The length of the CDR3 is 15 residues. Germline-derived CDR1 and CDR2 are ENHRY and SYGVKD. This table comes from immunoSEQ multiplex PCR, and its TCRdb copy is limited to in-frame clones, with some not included. Among fewer than 65,000 clones listed, roughly nine tenths were seen once.

The sample here was peripheral blood mononuclear cells (PBMCs), taken at baseline. This receptor was identified in a human donor with classical Hodgkin lymphoma. The chain combines TRBV10-3 with TRBJ2-7, with D perhaps given as TRBD1 or TRBD2 (5 bases each). CDR3 in amino acids: CAISVPGPLSYEQYF. CDR3 nucleotides: TGTGCCATCAGTGTTCCGGGGCCCCTGTCCTACGAGCAGTACTTC.